The rows below give T cell receptor beta chains drawn from one sample of a study of control samples from healthy donors and cancer patients. TCRdb keeps only in-frame clones here, not all; method: immunoSEQ multiplex PCR. The table lists roughly 200,000 clones. The sample comprised blood. All receptors derive from a woman aged 25-40 years in good health. Each CDR3 is given without its conserved first and last residue.

v_gene: TRBV27; j_gene: TRBJ1-2; len: 11; CDR3aa: ASSLFRQYGYT
v_gene: TRBV5-1; j_gene: TRBJ1-2; len: 11; CDR3aa: ASSLGAADGYT
v_gene: TRBV6-6; j_gene: TRBJ2-5; len: 12; CDR3aa: ASSETSGVETQY
v_gene: TRBV6-5; j_gene: TRBJ2-1; len: 11; CDR3aa: ASSPPGGPGSF
v_gene: TRBV11-2; j_gene: TRBJ2-7; len: 11; CDR3aa: ASSTTLSSEQY
v_gene: TRBV7-9; j_gene: TRBJ2-7; len: 14; CDR3aa: ASSQKPGTGEHEQY
v_gene: TRBV28; j_gene: TRBJ1-5; len: 14; CDR3aa: ASSTHGTGGGQPQH
v_gene: TRBV7-2; j_gene: TRBJ1-1; len: 14; CDR3aa: ASSPQGLTRNTEAF
v_gene: TRBV3-1/TRBV3-2; j_gene: TRBJ1-2; len: 10; CDR3aa: ASSVDRGGYT
v_gene: TRBV5-1; j_gene: TRBJ2-7; len: 14; CDR3aa: ASSLGLGTEIYEQY
v_gene: TRBV28; j_gene: TRBJ2-7; len: 12; CDR3aa: ASQRFQGSYEQY
v_gene: TRBV11-3; j_gene: TRBJ2-3; len: 16; CDR3aa: ASSLDSSAGASTDTQY
v_gene: TRBV4-1; j_gene: TRBJ2-3; len: 13; CDR3aa: ASSPRLAGRDTQY
v_gene: TRBV2; j_gene: TRBJ1-2; len: 11; CDR3aa: ASSEARGLGYT
v_gene: TRBV28; j_gene: TRBJ2-7; len: 10; CDR3aa: ASSLGTYEQY
v_gene: TRBV5-1; j_gene: TRBJ1-1; len: 13; CDR3aa: ASSWDRGLNTEAF
v_gene: TRBV7-9; j_gene: TRBJ1-4; len: 14; CDR3aa: ASSLQGDSTNEKLF
v_gene: TRBV19; j_gene: TRBJ1-1; len: 12; CDR3aa: ASSIRQPNTEAF
v_gene: TRBV18; j_gene: TRBJ1-1; len: 14; CDR3aa: ASSLGTGGVFTEAF
v_gene: TRBV7-6; j_gene: TRBJ1-6; len: 13; CDR3aa: ASSLEFVGNSPLH
v_gene: TRBV2; j_gene: TRBJ1-2; len: 13; CDR3aa: ASRPSGVRGLGYT
v_gene: TRBV11-2; j_gene: TRBJ2-1; len: 13; CDR3aa: ASRKPGLAPNEQF